A selection of T cell receptor beta chains follows, all from one sample in a study of cytomegalovirus exposure and HLA in healthy donors. Profiling relied on immunoSEQ multiplex PCR, and the TCRdb table lists in-frame clones only, not all of them. The sample lists 150,000 to 200,000 clones; roughly four fifths were seen once. The sample taken for sequencing was PBMCs. The source of these receptors is a man aged 25-40 years in good health and CMV-seronegative. The CDR3 runs from the conserved cysteine through the conserved F or W. Each record gives: clone size, V gene, D gene, J gene, CDR3 protein, CDR3 DNA. D genes are given only for firm matches. Size values are once, few and many counts, or a class for expanded clones, and some rows have none.

clone_size: -
v_call: TRBV28
d_call: -
j_call: TRBJ1-5
cdr3_aa: CASSLNRGGNQPQHF
cdr3_nt: TGTGCCAGCAGTTTAAATCGGGGGGGCAATCAGCCCCAGCATTTT

clone_size: -
v_call: TRBV27
d_call: -
j_call: TRBJ1-2
cdr3_aa: CASSSGSNPYGYTF
cdr3_nt: TGTGCCAGCAGTTCGGGTTCCAACCCCTATGGCTACACCTTC

clone_size: -
v_call: TRBV11-2
d_call: TRBD1
j_call: TRBJ1-2
cdr3_aa: CASSPVVGQDAYGYTF
cdr3_nt: TGTGCCAGCAGCCCAGTGGTAGGACAGGACGCCTATGGCTACACCTTC

clone_size: -
v_call: TRBV11-2
d_call: TRBD1
j_call: TRBJ2-7
cdr3_aa: CASSLLGQGGRYEQYF
cdr3_nt: TGTGCCAGCAGCTTATTGGGACAGGGGGGCCGGTACGAGCAGTACTTC

clone_size: -
v_call: TRBV6-6
d_call: TRBD1
j_call: TRBJ1-4
cdr3_aa: CASSYQGANEKLFF
cdr3_nt: TGTGCCAGCAGTTACCAGGGGGCCAATGAAAAACTGTTTTTT

clone_size: -
v_call: TRBV7-2
d_call: -
j_call: TRBJ2-7
cdr3_aa: CASSLVLVGEQYF
cdr3_nt: TGTGCCAGCAGCTTAGTGCTAGTGGGCGAGCAGTACTTC

clone_size: -
v_call: TRBV5-1
d_call: -
j_call: TRBJ1-5
cdr3_aa: CASSLTGEQPQHF
cdr3_nt: TGCGCCAGCAGCTTGACCGGGGAACAGCCCCAGCATTTT

clone_size: -
v_call: TRBV7-7
d_call: TRBD1
j_call: TRBJ1-1
cdr3_aa: CASSLPWDREGNTEAFF
cdr3_nt: TGTGCCAGCAGCTTACCCTGGGACAGGGAGGGGAACACTGAAGCTTTCTTT

clone_size: -
v_call: TRBV7-9
d_call: TRBD2
j_call: TRBJ2-5
cdr3_aa: CASGRASGSQETQYF
cdr3_nt: TGTGCCAGCGGTCGGGCTAGCGGGAGTCAAGAGACCCAGTACTTC

clone_size: -
v_call: TRBV30
d_call: -
j_call: TRBJ1-2
cdr3_aa: CASRISQGTRGGYTF
cdr3_nt: TGTGCCTCCCGAATTTCCCAGGGTACTCGTGGTGGCTACACCTTC

clone_size: -
v_call: TRBV6-1
d_call: TRBD2
j_call: TRBJ2-5
cdr3_aa: CASSASTSGRAEETQYF
cdr3_nt: TGTGCCAGCAGTGCCTCGACTAGCGGGAGGGCGGAGGAGACCCAGTACTTC

clone_size: -
v_call: TRBV7-6
d_call: TRBD1
j_call: TRBJ1-1
cdr3_aa: CASSLGTGGVPEAFF
cdr3_nt: TGTGCCAGCAGCTTAGGGACAGGGGGCGTCCCTGAAGCTTTCTTT

clone_size: -
v_call: TRBV5-1
d_call: -
j_call: TRBJ2-7
cdr3_aa: CASSWKQGYEQYF
cdr3_nt: TGCGCCAGCAGCTGGAAACAGGGCTACGAGCAGTACTTC

clone_size: -
v_call: TRBV10-2
d_call: -
j_call: TRBJ1-2
cdr3_aa: CASSESPLQVFGYTF
cdr3_nt: TGCGCCAGCAGTGAGTCCCCTCTGCAGGTCTTTGGCTACACCTTC

clone_size: -
v_call: TRBV4-1
d_call: -
j_call: TRBJ2-7
cdr3_aa: CASSQDLGGRTYF
cdr3_nt: TGCGCCAGCAGCCAAGATCTTGGTGGGCGAACGTACTTC

clone_size: -
v_call: TRBV13
d_call: -
j_call: TRBJ1-3
cdr3_aa: CASSFRDSLGRNTIYF
cdr3_nt: TGTGCCAGCAGCTTTCGGGACTCTCTAGGTAGAAACACCATATATTTT

clone_size: -
v_call: TRBV28
d_call: -
j_call: TRBJ2-6
cdr3_aa: CASSLPGEVGANVLTF
cdr3_nt: TGTGCCAGCAGTTTACCGGGAGAGGTAGGGGCCAACGTCCTGACTTTC

clone_size: -
v_call: TRBV5-1
d_call: -
j_call: TRBJ2-7
cdr3_aa: CASSLVGTTYEQYF
cdr3_nt: TGCGCCAGCAGCTTGGTCGGGACAACGTACGAGCAGTACTTC

clone_size: -
v_call: TRBV7-8
d_call: -
j_call: TRBJ2-7
cdr3_aa: CASSFPTYEQYF
cdr3_nt: TGTGCCAGCAGCTTCCCAACCTACGAGCAGTACTTC

clone_size: -
v_call: TRBV5-5
d_call: -
j_call: TRBJ2-6
cdr3_aa: CASSLVGASGANVLTF
cdr3_nt: TGTGCCAGCAGCTTGGTTGGGGCCTCGGGGGCCAACGTCCTGACTTTC

clone_size: once
v_call: TRBV5-1
d_call: TRBD2
j_call: TRBJ2-7
cdr3_aa: CASSLSGESSYEQYF
cdr3_nt: TGCGCCAGCAGCCTTAGCGGGGAAAGCTCCTACGAGCAGTACTTC

clone_size: -
v_call: TRBV28
d_call: -
j_call: TRBJ1-6
cdr3_aa: CASSPYLTYNSPLHF
cdr3_nt: TGTGCCAGCAGTCCTTATTTAACCTATAATTCACCCCTCCACTTT

clone_size: -
v_call: TRBV5-4
d_call: -
j_call: TRBJ1-2
cdr3_aa: CASSLGRVDGYTF
cdr3_nt: TGTGCCAGCAGCTTGGGCAGGGTGGATGGCTACACCTTC

clone_size: -
v_call: TRBV29-1
d_call: -
j_call: TRBJ1-4
cdr3_aa: CSVGRGLSNEKLFF
cdr3_nt: TGCAGCGTTGGGCGTGGGCTCAGTAATGAAAAACTGTTTTTT

clone_size: -
v_call: TRBV11-3
d_call: -
j_call: TRBJ1-1
cdr3_aa: CASSLGGYGLQNTEAFF
cdr3_nt: TGTGCCAGCAGCTTGGGGGGATACGGGCTACAGAACACTGAAGCTTTCTTT

clone_size: once
v_call: TRBV27
d_call: TRBD1
j_call: TRBJ2-1
cdr3_aa: CASSPGTGMWNEQFF
cdr3_nt: TGTGCCAGCAGTCCCGGGACAGGGATGTGGAATGAGCAGTTCTTC

clone_size: -
v_call: TRBV19
d_call: TRBD2
j_call: TRBJ2-5
cdr3_aa: CASQVSGSAETQYF
cdr3_nt: TGTGCCAGTCAAGTCAGCGGGAGTGCAGAGACCCAGTACTTC

clone_size: -
v_call: TRBV11-2
d_call: -
j_call: TRBJ2-5
cdr3_aa: CASSPPGETQYF
cdr3_nt: TGTGCCAGCAGCCCCCCGGGGGAGACCCAGTACTTC

clone_size: -
v_call: TRBV11-1
d_call: -
j_call: TRBJ2-7
cdr3_aa: CASSYTAYEQYF
cdr3_nt: TGTGCCAGCAGTTACACCGCCTACGAGCAGTACTTC

clone_size: -
v_call: TRBV25-1
d_call: TRBD1
j_call: TRBJ2-7
cdr3_aa: CASSRTGRTYEQYF
cdr3_nt: TGTGCCAGCAGTCGGACAGGCAGAACCTACGAGCAGTACTTC

clone_size: -
v_call: TRBV28
d_call: TRBD1
j_call: TRBJ2-5
cdr3_aa: CASSEPGQSDLPAYF
cdr3_nt: TGTGCCAGCAGTGAACCGGGACAGTCGGACCTACCGGCGTACTTC

clone_size: -
v_call: TRBV5-1
d_call: TRBD1
j_call: TRBJ2-2
cdr3_aa: CASSQTGRGTGELFF
cdr3_nt: TGCGCCAGCAGCCAGACAGGGCGAGGGACCGGGGAGCTGTTTTTT

clone_size: once
v_call: TRBV5-1
d_call: TRBD1
j_call: TRBJ2-7
cdr3_aa: CASSLEWPGQGDEEQYF
cdr3_nt: TGCGCCAGCAGCTTAGAATGGCCGGGACAGGGCGATGAGGAGCAGTACTTC

clone_size: -
v_call: TRBV4-2
d_call: TRBD2
j_call: TRBJ2-3
cdr3_aa: CASSQELAGIDTQYF
cdr3_nt: TGTGCCAGCAGCCAAGAACTAGCGGGAATAGATACGCAGTATTTT

clone_size: -
v_call: TRBV4-2
d_call: -
j_call: TRBJ2-7
cdr3_aa: CASSQRGGQGPYEQYF
cdr3_nt: TGTGCCAGCAGCCAGAGGGGGGGGCAGGGACCCTACGAGCAGTACTTC

clone_size: -
v_call: TRBV9
d_call: TRBD1
j_call: TRBJ2-2
cdr3_aa: CASSGQGLGWELFF
cdr3_nt: TGTGCCAGCAGCGGACAGGGATTGGGGTGGGAGCTGTTTTTT

clone_size: -
v_call: TRBV7-6
d_call: -
j_call: TRBJ1-3
cdr3_aa: CASSAYSSGNTIYF
cdr3_nt: TGTGCCAGCAGCGCCTATAGCTCTGGAAACACCATATATTTT

clone_size: -
v_call: TRBV6-5
d_call: -
j_call: TRBJ2-1
cdr3_aa: CASSSEPTKYNEQFF
cdr3_nt: TGTGCCAGCAGTTCAGAACCGACTAAATACAATGAGCAGTTCTTC

clone_size: -
v_call: TRBV4-1
d_call: TRBD1
j_call: TRBJ2-7
cdr3_aa: CASSQPGQTYEQYF
cdr3_nt: TGCGCCAGCAGCCAGCCGGGACAGACCTACGAGCAGTACTTC

clone_size: -
v_call: TRBV5-1
d_call: TRBD1
j_call: TRBJ2-7
cdr3_aa: CASSSAGTGDYEQYF
cdr3_nt: TGCGCCAGCAGCTCGGCCGGGACAGGGGATTACGAGCAGTACTTC

clone_size: -
v_call: TRBV28
d_call: -
j_call: TRBJ2-4
cdr3_aa: CASRTLSQGAKNIQYF
cdr3_nt: TGTGCCAGCAGGACTTTATCACAGGGAGCCAAAAACATTCAGTACTTC

clone_size: few
v_call: TRBV7-3
d_call: -
j_call: TRBJ2-3
cdr3_aa: CASSYGTSRSTDTQYF
cdr3_nt: TGTGCCAGCAGCTACGGGACAAGTAGGAGCACAGATACGCAGTATTTT